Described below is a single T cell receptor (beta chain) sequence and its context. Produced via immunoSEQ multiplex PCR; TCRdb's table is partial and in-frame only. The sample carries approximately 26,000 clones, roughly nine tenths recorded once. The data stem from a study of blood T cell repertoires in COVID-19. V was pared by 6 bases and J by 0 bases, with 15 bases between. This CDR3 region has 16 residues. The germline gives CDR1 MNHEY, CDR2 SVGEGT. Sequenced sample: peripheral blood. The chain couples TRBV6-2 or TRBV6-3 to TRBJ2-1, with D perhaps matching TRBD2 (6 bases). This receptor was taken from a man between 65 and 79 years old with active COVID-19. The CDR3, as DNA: TGTGCCAGCAGCGACCGGGGGAGAAGCTCCTACAATGAGCAGTTCTTC. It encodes CASSDRGRSSYNEQFF.